Presented here are 10 T cell receptor beta chains from one specimen sequenced in a study of cytomegalovirus exposure and HLA in healthy donors. This PCR relied on a set of 60 Vbeta primers and 13 Jbeta primers. Produced via immunoSEQ multiplex PCR; TCRdb's table is partial and in-frame only. The sample records about 82,000 clones, more than 60% being singletons. The source material was PBMCs. The origin of the receptors is a human donor in good health.

The rearrangement uses TRBV9 and TRBJ2-1, with 10 bases identical to TRBD2. V shed 0 bases and J 7 bases; nucleotides not matched to a gene: 10. The CDR3 is made up of 17 amino acids. Germline V gene data show CDR1 as SGDLS and CDR2 as YYNGEE. The CDR3 nucleotides read TGTGCCAGCAGCGTAGCTCGAGTAGCGGGGGGCGGGAATGAGCAGTTCTTC. This gives the protein CASSVARVAGGGNEQFF.

The chain combines TRBV2 with TRBJ1-1, with 7 bases matching TRBD1. With 11 bases clipped from V and 4 bases from J, the junction kept 10 bases outside the gene matches. The germline gives CDR1 SNHLY, CDR2 FYNNEI. The length of the CDR3 is 13 residues. CDR3 coding DNA: TGTGCCGGTACAGGGGAGGTTCGCACTGAAGCTTTCTTT. Translating it yields CAGTGEVRTEAFF.

The V and J genes are TRBV14 and TRBJ2-5; weak D call: TRBD2 (5 bases). Trimming cost V 3 bases and J 1 base, with 9 bases left between them. Germline CDR1 is SGHDN and CDR2 is FVKESK. The CDR3 is made up of 14 amino acids. CDR3 nucleotide sequence: TGTGCCAGCAGCCACAACCGGGGCCAAGAGACCCAGTACTTC. Translation gives CASSHNRGQETQYF.

The rearrangement joins TRBV15 to TRBJ2-2; D unclear. Trimming left V 3 bases short and J 5 bases short, with 19 bases between. This CDR3 spans 17 amino acids. Germline CDR1 LNHNV, CDR2 YYDKDF (reference sequence). The CDR3 here is CATSSNMEISRTGELFF. In DNA, the CDR3 is TGTGCCACCAGCAGTAACATGGAGATTTCCCGGACCGGGGAGCTGTTTTTT.

V usage is TRBV27 and J usage is TRBJ1-5, with D maybe TRBD1 (6 bases). From germline, CDR1 is MNHEY and CDR2 SMNVEV (reference sequence). This CDR3 has 13 amino acids. Trimming took off 8 bases at V and 5 bases at J, with 13 bases between the two ends. CDR3 DNA: TGTGCCAGCCAGGACAGAAGGGATCAGCCCCAGCATTTT. Amino acids: CASQDRRDQPQHF.

This rearrangement joins TRBV15 to TRBJ1-5; 9 bases fit TRBD1. The CDR3 length is 15 residues. The junction had 3 bases not matched to a gene; V was cut back by 1 base and J by 5 bases. Germline CDR1 is LNHNV and CDR2 is YYDKDF (reference sequence). The CDR3 is CATSRGGQGDQPQHF. CDR3 coding DNA: TGTGCCACCAGCAGAGGGGGACAGGGAGATCAGCCCCAGCATTTT.

The chain couples TRBV11-1 to TRBJ2-5; a weak D match, TRBD2 (6 bases). The germline V gene encodes CDR1 SGHAT and CDR2 FQDESV (reference sequence). The CDR3 is 16 residues long. Trimming cost V 3 bases and J 5 bases, with 19 bases left between them. CDR3 in amino acids: CASSLEGVERRETQYF. CDR3 in DNA: TGTGCCAGCAGCTTGGAGGGAGTGGAGAGACGGGAGACCCAGTACTTC.

The V gene is TRBV7-8, the J gene TRBJ2-1, with 16 bases aligning to TRBD2. The CDR3 extends over 20 amino acids. V was clipped by 5 bases and J by 5 bases; unmatched bases: 15. Germline V gene data show CDR1 as SGHVS and CDR2 as FQNEAQ. In DNA form, the CDR3 reads TGTGCCAGCAGCATCCGCTCCGGGACTAGCGGGGGGGCGCCCGACAATGAGCAGTTCTTC. Translated, it gives CASSIRSGTSGGAPDNEQFF.

The table lists this clone with a count of one. The J gene is TRBJ2-3, the V gene TRBV4-2, with 11 bases that match TRBD2. Germline CDR1 LGHNA, CDR2 YNFKEQ. The CDR3 contains 16 residues. J lost 6 bases, V lost 3 bases, and 8 bases had no gene match. CDR3 nucleotides: TGTGCCAGCAGCCAGATTACTAGCGGGGGCCCTGATACGCAGTATTTT. This translates into CASSQITSGGPDTQYF.

The CDR3 DNA reads TGCGCCAGCAGCCAAGGAGAGAACAGGGCAACTTTCTTT. Translating gives CASSQGENRATFF. V gene TRBV4-1 combines with J gene TRBJ1-1, with TRBD1 as a possible D gene (6 bases). V lost 1 base and J 12 bases, leaving 15 bases between the germline ends. CDR3 length: 13 amino acids. CDR1 is MGHRA and CDR2 is YSYEKL in the germline V gene.